One and the same sample provided the 29 T cell receptor beta chains below, sequenced in a study of early T cells in non-severe SARS-CoV-2 infection. TCRdb independently ran MiXCR on the 5' RACE reads; one entry per CDR3 protein. The sample includes tens of thousands of distinct CDR3 sequences, about 14% of them seen just once. Specimen: whole blood, collected at baseline. The receptor set was obtained from an adult who was a healthcare worker with PCR-confirmed SARS-CoV-2 infection or an uninfected control (not recorded which).

The chain is built from TRBV12-3 or TRBV12-4 and TRBJ2-2; D gene uncertain. V shed 3 bases and J shed 4 bases, with 15 bases lying between them. This CDR3 has 16 amino acids. The CDR3 loop is CASSLETMRGTGELFF. In DNA form, the CDR3 reads TGTGCCAGCAGTTTGGAAACTATGCGAGGCACCGGGGAGCTGTTTTTT.

The J gene is TRBJ2-1, the V gene TRBV10-1; D gene unclear. V lost 4 bases to trimming and J lost 0 bases, with 4 bases between them. The CDR3 spans 13 residues. CDR1 WNHNN and CDR2 SYGVQD come from the germline V gene (reference sequence). This CDR3 is CASSAGSYNEQFF. In DNA form, the CDR3 reads TGCGCCAGCAGTGCGGGCTCCTACAATGAGCAGTTCTTC.

J is TRBJ1-5 and V is TRBV28, with TRBD1 matching over 7 bases. V dropped 7 bases and J dropped 3; count of bases not matched to a gene: 9. Germline loops: CDR1 MDHEN, CDR2 SYDVKM. The CDR3 is made up of 15 amino acids. The CDR3 reads CASTAGTAYNQPQHF. The CDR3 DNA is TGTGCCAGCACTGCCGGGACAGCATACAATCAGCCCCAGCATTTT. The full variable domain, rest sourced from reference TRBV28 and TRBJ1-5, is DVKVTQSSRYLVKRTGEKVFLECVQDMDHENMFWYRQDPGLGLRLIYFSYDVKMKEKGDIPEGYSVSREKKERFSLILESASTNQTSMYLCASTAGTAYNQPQHFGDGTRLSIL.

The V gene is TRBV20-1, the J gene TRBJ1-2, with TRBD1 matching 9 bases. Per germline, CDR1 DFQATT and CDR2 SNEGSKA (reference sequence). With V trimmed by 3 bases and J by 8 bases, 10 bases remained unmatched. CDR3 length: 14 residues. This chain's CDR3 is CSARTGTGIRGYTF. The CDR3 coding sequence is TGCAGTGCTAGGACTGGGACAGGGATCCGCGGCTACACCTTC.

This clonotype turned up a few times. This chain joins TRBV9 and TRBJ2-1; TRBD2 aligns across 10 bases. Germline V CDR1 and CDR2: SGDLS, YYNGEE. V dropped 0 bases and J dropped 9; count of bases not matched to a gene: 6. The CDR3 contains 15 residues. The CDR3 bases are TGTGCCAGCAGCGTAGACGCTAGCGGGGGCGGTGAGCAGTTCTTC. Protein sequence: CASSVDASGGGEQFF.

In this sample, this clonotype turned up a few times. This chain joins TRBV5-1 and TRBJ1-6, with D possibly TRBD1 on 5 matching bases. The germline V gene encodes CDR1 SGHRS and CDR2 YFSETQ. The CDR3 is 16 amino acids. Trimming left V 0 bases short and J 7 bases short, with 14 bases between. The CDR3 spells CASSLDTGGSNSPLHF. The CDR3 coding sequence is TGCGCCAGCAGCTTGGATACGGGGGGATCAAATTCACCCCTCCACTTT.

This clonotype appeared a few times. J is TRBJ2-1 and V is TRBV20-1; D may match TRBD1 or TRBD2 (5 bases each). The CDR3 runs to 14 residues. The germline V and J ends were trimmed by 3 bases and 3 bases, with 12 bases remaining between them. Germline loops: CDR1 DFQATT, CDR2 SNEGSKA (reference sequence). The CDR3 reads CSASDVGGYNEQFF. The CDR3 nucleotides are TGCAGTGCTAGCGACGTTGGGGGCTACAATGAGCAGTTCTTC.

There are many counts of this clonotype. The chain is built from TRBV7-2 and TRBJ2-1; tentative D call: TRBD2 (5 bases). Germline V gene sequence: CDR1 SGHTA, CDR2 FQGNSA. This CDR3 spans 15 amino acids. The V gene lost 3 bases and the J gene lost 0 bases, with 9 bases spanning the gap. The CDR3 nucleotides read TGTGCCAGCAGCTTCGAGCGGACCTCCTACAATGAGCAGTTCTTC. It encodes CASSFERTSYNEQFF.

In its sample, this clonotype was seen a few times. This chain joins TRBV18 and TRBJ2-7; D not certain. V was cut by 5 bases and J by 3 bases, with 14 bases left in between. Germline values: CDR1 KGHSH, CDR2 LQKENI. This CDR3 contains 14 residues. CDR3 DNA: TGTGCCAGCTCATCGTCCCAAACTTACTACGAGCAGTACTTC. It translates to CASSSSQTYYEQYF.

The J gene is TRBJ2-1, the V gene TRBV3-1; no clear D. CDR1 and CDR2 (germline): LGHDT, YNNKEL (reference sequence). The CDR3 has 12 amino acids. V was shortened by 4 bases and J by 9 bases, with 10 bases between the two germline ends. The CDR3 is CASSLLDREQFF. CDR3 nucleotides: TGTGCCAGCAGCCTCCTGGACCGTGAGCAGTTCTTC.

This clonotype was detected only a few times. This rearrangement joins TRBV4-2 to TRBJ2-2; 10 nucleotides agree with TRBD2. Germline trimming cut 1 base from V and 2 bases from J; bases unmatched to any gene: 10. The CDR3 sequence is 19 residues long. From germline, CDR1 is LGHNA and CDR2 YNFKEQ. The CDR3 protein is CASSQGAASGGINTGELFF. The CDR3 bases are TGTGCCAGCAGCCAAGGAGCGGCTAGCGGGGGCATTAACACCGGGGAGCTGTTTTTT.

This clonotype came up many times. The genes are TRBV6-5 and TRBJ1-6; the D gene is possibly TRBD1 (6 bases). The ends were cut back, 5 bases at V and 12 bases at J, with 26 bases in the middle. The CDR3 totals 17 residues. The germline CDR1 and CDR2 sequences are MNHEY and SVGAGI. CDR3 coding DNA: TGTGCCAGCAGTCCGCCCCGCGGGGACAACAAGGGGGTACCCCTCCACTTT. Its protein is CASSPPRGDNKGVPLHF.

Comment on this clonotype: A read error is possible here, since a much larger clone lies one base away. The chain recombines TRBV12-3 or TRBV12-4 with TRBJ2-1; tentatively, D is TRBD2 (5 bases). This CDR3 has 13 amino acids. The CDR3 DNA is TGTACCAGCAGTTCACCACCTGAGGGTGAGCAGTTCTTC. Its protein is CTSSSPPEGEQFF.

The rearrangement joins TRBV6-2 or TRBV6-3 to TRBJ1-6; the match to TRBD1 covers 10 bases. CDR3 length equals 18 residues. Trimming at V came to 5 bases and at J to 10 bases, leaving 17 bases not matched to a gene. CDR1 MNHEY and CDR2 SVGEGT come from the germline V gene. The DNA for the CDR3 is TGTGCCAGCAGTACCCCCGGGACAGGGGTTTACCGCGGCTCACCCCTCCACTTT. This encodes CASSTPGTGVYRGSPLHF.

The chain links TRBV6-4 to TRBJ2-1; 12 bases fit TRBD2. The CDR3 has 15 residues. The V and J ends lost 5 bases and 4 bases, in that order; junction bases with no gene match: 3. Per the germline V gene, CDR1 is MRHNA and CDR2 is SNTAGT. In DNA form, the CDR3 reads TGTGCCAGCAGTCAACTAGCGGGGGGTTACAATGAGCAGTTCTTC. It yields the protein CASSQLAGGYNEQFF.

V and J are TRBV20-1 and TRBJ1-1; no reliable D call. Germline V gene lookup returns CDR1 DFQATT and CDR2 SNEGSKA (reference sequence). This CDR3 spans 13 amino acids. V shed 0 bases and J shed 3 bases, with 8 bases lying between them. CDR3 sequence: CSARDHSDTEAFF. The CDR3 coding sequence is TGCAGTGCTAGAGATCATAGTGACACTGAAGCTTTCTTT.

This clonotype occurred a few times. The CDR3 DNA sequence: TGTGCCAGCAGCCTAGCGCCCGCGGTCGCCTACGAGCAGTACTTC. Translating it yields CASSLAPAVAYEQYF. This chain connects TRBV6-5 to TRBJ2-7; tentative D call: TRBD2 (6 bases). The V end lost 6 bases, the J end lost 2 bases, and 17 bases lay between the germline ends. Per the germline V gene, CDR1 is MNHEY and CDR2 is SVGAGI. CDR3 length equals 15 residues.

This clonotype showed up just a few times. This chain connects TRBV3-1 to TRBJ2-1; D tentatively fits TRBD1 or TRBD2 (5 bases each). This CDR3 spans 16 amino acids. Deletions cut 3 bases from V and 2 bases from J, with 14 bases between. Germline V CDR1 and CDR2: LGHDT, YNNKEL (reference sequence). CDR3 residues: CASSQRGVGPYNEQFF. The CDR3, as DNA: TGTGCCAGCAGCCAGAGGGGCGTAGGGCCCTACAATGAGCAGTTCTTC.

J is TRBJ1-2 and V is TRBV29-1; 7 nucleotides match TRBD1. The CDR3 length is 14 residues. CDR1 and CDR2 from the germline V gene are SQVTM and ANQGSEA. The V and J ends lost 3 bases and 1 base, in that order; junction bases with no gene match: 5. The CDR3: CSVDYDRDNYGYTF. DNA for the CDR3: TGCAGCGTTGATTACGACAGGGATAACTATGGCTACACCTTC.

CDR3 amino acids: CASSPPDTIYGYTF. The CDR3 DNA sequence: TGTGCCAGCTCACCCCCTGACACAATCTATGGCTACACCTTC. The chain joins TRBV18 to TRBJ1-2, with D unclear. This CDR3 has 14 residues. Trimming left V 3 bases short and J 4 bases short, with 12 bases between. Germline V gene lookup returns CDR1 KGHSH and CDR2 LQKENI. The complete variable domain, with remaining parts taken from reference TRBV18 and TRBJ1-2, reads NAGVMQNPRHLVRRRGQEARLRCSPMKGHSHVYWYRQLPEEGLKFMVYLQKENIIDESGMPKERFSAEFPKEGPSILRIQQVVRGDSAAYFCASSPPDTIYGYTFGSGTRLTVV.

This clonotype was seen at least ten times. The V and J genes are TRBV20-1 and TRBJ2-6; D may be TRBD1 or TRBD2 (5 bases each). CDR3 size: 15 residues. The germline V gene has CDR1 DFQATT and CDR2 SNEGSKA (reference sequence). The V and J ends lost 5 bases and 0 bases respectively, with 11 bases between them. CDR3 loop: CSAQGRSSGANVLTF. CDR3 nucleotide sequence: TGCAGTGCTCAGGGACGGAGCTCTGGGGCCAACGTCCTGACTTTC.

The rearrangement uses TRBV20-1 and TRBJ1-4, with unresolved D. CDR3 size: 14 residues. Looked up from germline, CDR1 is DFQATT and CDR2 is SNEGSKA (reference sequence). The V end lost 3 bases, the J end lost 9 bases, and 17 bases lay between the germline ends. CDR3 sequence: CSARIPGRDQKLFF. The CDR3 DNA reads as TGCAGTGCTAGGATCCCAGGACGGGATCAAAAACTGTTTTTT.

The chain uses TRBV10-1 and TRBJ2-3; 11 bases match TRBD2. Germline values: CDR1 WNHNN, CDR2 SYGVQD (reference sequence). The junction had 11 bases not matched to a gene; V was cut back by 2 bases and J by 1 base. The CDR3 is made up of 19 amino acids. The CDR3 nucleotides read TGCGCCAGCAGTGAGGGTTTACTAGCGGGAGATCCGGGCACAGATACGCAGTATTTT. Translating it yields CASSEGLLAGDPGTDTQYF.

This clonotype has more than one count but fewer than ten. This chain uses TRBV7-6 with TRBJ2-2, with a tentative D call TRBD2 (5 bases). Germline V CDR1 and CDR2: SGHVS, FNYEAQ. Trimming took off 2 bases at V and 8 bases at J, with 15 bases between the two ends. There are 15 residues in the CDR3. The CDR3: CASSLFEGEGGELFF. The CDR3 DNA reads TGTGCCAGCAGCTTATTTGAGGGCGAGGGAGGGGAGCTGTTTTTT.

The chain links TRBV28 to TRBJ2-7, with 9 bases fitting TRBD1. This CDR3 has 16 residues. Germline-derived CDR1 and CDR2 are MDHEN and SYDVKM. Unmatched junction bases numbered 11, after V lost 6 bases and J lost 2 bases. CDR3 DNA sequence: TGTGCCAGCAGGACGGGACAGGGCTTTGGAACCTACGAGCAGTACTTC. Amino acid sequence: CASRTGQGFGTYEQYF.

The sample holds many counts of this clonotype. This chain uses TRBV11-1 with TRBJ2-2; 7 bases map to TRBD2. Germline trimming cut 3 bases from V and 4 bases from J; bases unmatched to any gene: 8. Germline values: CDR1 SGHAT, CDR2 FQDESV (reference sequence). This CDR3 is built from 16 residues. The CDR3 bases are TGTGCCAGCAGCTTCCTCGGGGGGAGGTTCACCGGGGAGCTGTTTTTT. Translated, it gives CASSFLGGRFTGELFF.

In its sample, this clonotype was seen a few times. The chain joins TRBV5-1 to TRBJ1-6; perhaps TRBD1 as D (5 bases). Deletions cut 6 bases from V and 8 bases from J, with 18 bases between. The germline V gene encodes CDR1 SGHRS and CDR2 YFSETQ. This CDR3 region has 15 residues. The chain's CDR3 is CASTGSGAADSPLHF. The CDR3 region has the DNA TGCGCCAGCACGGGTAGTGGGGCCGCTGATTCACCCCTCCACTTT.

The gene calls are TRBV12-3 or TRBV12-4 and TRBJ2-7; D might be TRBD1 (5 bases). Trimming stripped 6 bases from V and 4 bases from J, with 16 bases between. CDR3 length: 14 residues. The CDR3 region has the DNA TGTGCCAGCAGCACCGGACACCGGGCTTACGAGCAGTACTTC. Its protein product is CASSTGHRAYEQYF.

This clonotype was seen a few times. The J gene is TRBJ2-3, the V gene TRBV5-1; 9 positions match TRBD2. The V gene's germline CDR1 is SGHRS and CDR2 YFSETQ. CDR3 length: 16 residues. V gave up 2 bases and J gave up 3 bases; unmatched junction bases: 7. CDR3 residues: CASSLAAGGPTDTQYF. Here the CDR3 DNA reads TGCGCCAGCAGCTTAGCGGCGGGGGGGCCGACAGATACGCAGTATTTT.